Each of the 18 T cell receptor beta chains below was sequenced from the same sample in a study of blood T cell repertoires in COVID-19. The data were produced by immunoSEQ multiplex PCR, yet TCRdb's version contains in-frame clones alone and is incomplete. The table shows about 220,000 clones, with 88% occurring only once. The sequencing input was PBMCs or T cells enriched from blood (not recorded which). These receptors all stem from a woman younger than 45 who had recovered from COVID-19.

The V gene is TRBV12-5, the J gene TRBJ2-7; D might be TRBD1 (6 bases). The CDR3 is 15 amino acids. Germline V lookup: CDR1 LGHNT, CDR2 FRNRAP. V lost 0 bases to trimming and J lost 2 bases, with 11 bases between them. The CDR3 bases are TGTGCTAGTGGTTTGGTACTACAGGGAACCTACGAGCAGTACTTC. Amino acid sequence: CASGLVLQGTYEQYF.

The chain joins TRBV7-2 to TRBJ2-2; no clear D. The germline V and J ends were trimmed by 0 bases and 0 bases, with 14 bases remaining between them. This CDR3 region has 18 residues. CDR1 is SGHTA and CDR2 is FQGNSA in the germline V gene. CDR3 sequence: CASSLAGFGGPNTGELFF. In DNA, the CDR3 is TGTGCCAGCAGCTTAGCAGGTTTCGGTGGGCCGAACACCGGGGAGCTGTTTTTT.

This clone was seen a single time. The rearrangement joins TRBV7-6 to TRBJ1-5, with a possible D match to TRBD1 (6 bases). V was cut by 1 base and J by 6 bases, with 13 bases left in between. Germline loops: CDR1 SGHVS, CDR2 FNYEAQ. The CDR3 consists of 15 residues. The DNA for the CDR3 is TGTGCCAGCAGCTTAGAGGGACACAGTGGTCAGCCCCAGCATTTT. This encodes CASSLEGHSGQPQHF.

The chain carries TRBV7-9 and TRBJ2-3; 9 bases fit TRBD2. The trim removed 4 bases at V and 1 base at J, leaving 9 bases unmatched. Germline V gene lookup returns CDR1 SEHNR and CDR2 FQNEAQ (reference sequence). This CDR3 comprises 17 residues. The CDR3 nucleotides are TGTGCCAGCAGCTCACCTAGCGGGGTGGGAGGCACAGATACGCAGTATTTT. Its protein product is CASSSPSGVGGTDTQYF.

This chain joins TRBV7-2 and TRBJ1-2; tentatively, D is TRBD1 (6 bases). Trimming stripped 1 base from V and 8 bases from J, with 29 bases between. The CDR3 consists of 19 residues. Germline V gene data show CDR1 as SGHTA and CDR2 as FQGNSA. The CDR3 loop reads CASSLGGRMWGFETSGYTF. The CDR3, as DNA: TGTGCCAGCAGCTTAGGGGGGCGTATGTGGGGCTTTGAAACGTCGGGCTACACCTTC.

The chain combines TRBV25-1 with TRBJ1-2, with D uncertain. This CDR3 region has 14 residues. The V end lost 2 bases, the J end lost 4 bases, and 11 bases lay between the germline ends. Germline assignment: CDR1 MGHDK and CDR2 SYGVNS. As DNA, the CDR3 is TGTGCCAGCAGTGAAATGCGACAAGTCTATGGCTACACCTTC. Amino acid sequence: CASSEMRQVYGYTF.

This chain joins TRBV7-6 and TRBJ2-5, with TRBD2 identical over 12 bases. This CDR3 region has 15 residues. V dropped 5 bases and J dropped 0; count of bases not matched to a gene: 1. Germline V gene sequence: CDR1 SGHVS, CDR2 FNYEAQ. The chain's CDR3 is CASSRTSGDQETQYF. In DNA, the CDR3 is TGTGCCAGCAGCCGGACTAGCGGGGACCAAGAGACCCAGTACTTC.

In its sample, this clone was seen once. CDR3 coding DNA: TGTGCCAGCAGCTTAGACCCAGCGAGCACAGATACGCAGTATTTT. Its translation is CASSLDPASTDTQYF. The chain employs TRBV7-9 and TRBJ2-3; D not certain. The V gene lost 1 base and the J gene lost 0 bases, with 8 bases spanning the gap. CDR3 size: 15 residues. Germline V gene data show CDR1 as SEHNR and CDR2 as FQNEAQ (reference sequence).

The chain carries TRBV3-1 (or the pseudogene TRBV3-2) and TRBJ2-1; 7 bases line up with TRBD1. Losses at the gene ends were 0 bases for V and 7 bases for J; bases not matched to a gene: 6. Germline V gene data show CDR1 as LGHDT and CDR2 as YNNKEL (reference sequence). CDR3 size: 15 residues. In DNA, the CDR3 is TGTGCCAGCAGCCAAGACCTGACAGGGACAAATGAGCAGTTCTTC. This gives the protein CASSQDLTGTNEQFF.

This chain uses TRBV27 with TRBJ2-1, with a possible D match to TRBD1 (5 bases). Per germline, CDR1 MNHEY and CDR2 SMNVEV (reference sequence). The CDR3 contains 14 residues. Trimming shortened V by 2 bases and J by 5 bases, and 10 bases separated the two germline ends. CDR3 region: CASSLGADHNEQFF. The CDR3 region has the DNA TGTGCCAGCAGTTTAGGGGCAGACCACAATGAGCAGTTCTTC.

J is TRBJ1-1 and V is TRBV19, with D possibly being TRBD1 (5 bases). In germline, CDR1 is LNHDA, CDR2 SQIVND (reference sequence). The V end lost 1 base, the J end lost 0 bases, and 12 bases lay between the germline ends. The CDR3 extends over 16 amino acids. The CDR3 region is CASSIGQGTVNTEAFF. In DNA form, the CDR3 reads TGTGCCAGTAGTATAGGCCAGGGAACTGTGAACACTGAAGCTTTCTTT. The full variable domain, with the rest looked up from reference TRBV19 and TRBJ1-1, is DGGITQSPKYLFRKEGQNVTLSCEQNLNHDAMYWYRQDPGQGLRLIYYSQIVNDFQKGDIAEGYSVSREKKESFPLTVTSAQKNPTAFYLCASSIGQGTVNTEAFFGQGTRLTVV.

V gene TRBV29-1 combines with J gene TRBJ1-1, with unresolved D. This CDR3 spans 12 amino acids. The V gene lost 4 bases and the J gene lost 1 base, with 7 bases spanning the gap. The germline V gene has CDR1 SQVTM and CDR2 ANQGSEA. CDR3 loop: CSVGRRNTEAFF. As DNA, the CDR3 is TGCAGCGTTGGGAGGAGGAACACTGAAGCTTTCTTT.

This chain connects TRBV14 to TRBJ1-2, with TRBD1 matching over 8 bases. V trimming: 0 bases; J trimming: 10 bases; junction bases outside the gene matches: 7. Per germline, CDR1 SGHDN and CDR2 FVKESK. The CDR3 is 14 amino acids. The CDR3 coding sequence is TGTGCCAGCAGCCAAGATCGACAGGGGCCACCCTACACCTTC. Translating gives CASSQDRQGPPYTF.

This chain uses TRBV7-9 with TRBJ2-5, with a weak D call TRBD2 (5 bases). The germline gives CDR1 SEHNR, CDR2 FQNEAQ (reference sequence). This CDR3 spans 16 amino acids. Trimming took 4 bases from V and 1 from J, leaving 16 bases between them. The CDR3 DNA reads as TGTGCCAGCAGCTCCTTCGCAGACTATCGCCAAGAGACCCAGTACTTC. Protein product: CASSSFADYRQETQYF.

In nucleotides, the CDR3 is TGTGCCAGCAGCTTGGAACAGGGGAATTACAATGAGCAGTTCTTC. Translating gives CASSLEQGNYNEQFF. This chain connects TRBV5-4 to TRBJ2-1; 7 bases fit TRBD1. V was pared by 0 bases and J by 4 bases, with 4 bases of the junction left unmatched. Per germline, CDR1 SGHNT and CDR2 YYREEE (reference sequence). This CDR3 is 15 amino acids long.

This rearrangement joins TRBV25-1 to TRBJ1-1; D remains ambiguous. The germline V and J ends were trimmed by 3 bases and 3 bases, with 11 bases remaining between them. This CDR3 spans 14 amino acids. CDR1 MGHDK and CDR2 SYGVNS come from the germline V gene. For the CDR3, the DNA is TGTGCCAGCAGTGAGGTATCAAGCGACACTGAAGCTTTCTTT. It yields the protein CASSEVSSDTEAFF.

This chain links TRBV7-2 with TRBJ2-7; D is perhaps TRBD1 (6 bases). Looked up from germline, CDR1 is SGHTA and CDR2 is FQGNSA. The V gene lost 2 bases and the J gene lost 6 bases, with 14 bases spanning the gap. The CDR3 extends over 14 amino acids. CDR3 bases: TGTGCCAGCAGCTTAAGGGGGACGCATTCCGAGCAGTACTTC. Amino acids: CASSLRGTHSEQYF.

This clone was recorded once. This rearrangement joins TRBV6-5 to TRBJ2-7, with D possibly matching TRBD2 (5 bases). The CDR3 sequence is 13 residues long. The germline CDR1 and CDR2 sequences are MNHEY and SVGAGI. V was trimmed by 4 bases and J by 4 bases, leaving 11 bases between them. The CDR3, as DNA: TGTGCCAGCAGTTGGCGGCGAGGGTACGAGCAGTACTTC. This codes for CASSWRRGYEQYF.